The clone carrying this T cell receptor (beta chain) was detected only a few times. Antigen: not known. This record comes from a study of response to subunit inactivated influenza vaccine. Study conclusions and caveats: The study's authors posited that every seasonal influenza vaccination enlists few new T cells.

TCRdb re-analysed the RT-PCR reads in MiXCR, keeping a single row per CDR3 protein. The sample lists a few hundred thousand distinct CDR3 sequences, around 13% seen once, with roughly 11% in the top ten. The germline CDR1 and CDR2 sequences are SEHNR and FQNEAQ (reference sequence). This CDR3 contains 14 residues. Trimming shortened V by 5 bases and J by 7 bases, and 15 bases separated the two germline ends. This sequence was found in a man over 45 who received an inactivated influenza vaccine. V is TRBV7-9 and J is TRBJ2-1, with D tentatively TRBD2 (6 bases). This specimen consisted of PBMCs from blood, obtained roughly 13 days after vaccination. Written as DNA, the CDR3 is TGTGCCAGCAGCCCCTACGGGACTGCGAATGAGCAGTTCTTC. It yields the protein CASSPYGTANEQFF.